One sample yielded the 2 T cell receptor beta chains listed below, sequenced in a study of glioma-infiltrating T cells after dendritic cell vaccination. Sequencing was performed with immunoSEQ multiplex PCR; in TCRdb, only in-frame clones are kept and a portion is missing. The sample yields about 90,000 clones, under 90% seen once. The input for sequencing was blood, taken before dendritic cell vaccination. All receptors come from a human donor with glioblastoma.

This chain connects TRBV27 to TRBJ1-2, with D unclear. V lost 4 bases and J lost 4, with 10 bases in between. CDR1 is MNHEY and CDR2 is SMNVEV in the germline V gene (reference sequence). The CDR3 is 13 amino acids. Here the CDR3 reads CASSSGLGYGYTF. For the CDR3, the DNA is TGTGCCAGCAGTTCAGGCTTGGGCTATGGCTACACCTTC.

The chain couples TRBV6-1 to TRBJ2-1; 11 bases line up with TRBD2. The CDR3 totals 15 residues. V trimming: 7 bases; J trimming: 6 bases; junction bases outside the gene matches: 8. Germline CDR1 is MNHNS and CDR2 is SASEGT. CDR3 nucleotides: TGTGCCAGCATATTAGCGGGAGGGATAGGCAATGAGCAGTTCTTC. It yields the protein CASILAGGIGNEQFF.